These 15 T cell receptor beta chains were sequenced from one sample in a study of CD8 T cells in Susac syndrome. After extraction with the RNeasy kit, about 0.45 to 1 ug of the RNA was reverse transcribed using random hexamers. One entry per CDR3 protein, called by TCRdb with MiXCR from the immunoSEQ multiplex PCR reads. The top ten hold approximately 0.15% of the sample, which has 67,000 or so distinct CDR3 sequences, just over 90% seen once. The sample comprised CD4+ T cells from PBMCs. These receptors were taken from a human donor with Susac syndrome.

This clonotype has a handful of counts. The chain employs TRBV28 and TRBJ1-5, with D unresolved. Trimming left V 8 bases short and J 0 bases short, with 5 bases between. Germline-derived CDR1 and CDR2 are MDHEN and SYDVKM. This CDR3 is built from 12 residues. In nucleotides, the CDR3 is TGTGCCAGCTCGAATAGCAATCAGCCCCAGCATTTT. Translating gives CASSNSNQPQHF.

The chain combines TRBV25-1 with TRBJ1-3; 7 positions agree with TRBD1. The germline gives CDR1 MGHDK, CDR2 SYGVNS. This CDR3 is built from 14 residues. Unmatched junction bases numbered 2, after V lost 4 bases and J lost 2 bases. The CDR3 region has the DNA TGTGCCAGCAGTGGTACAGGGGCTGGAAACACCATATATTTT. Amino acid sequence: CASSGTGAGNTIYF.

The V gene is TRBV18, the J gene TRBJ1-6, with 8 bases aligning to TRBD1. V was clipped by 3 bases and J by 8 bases; unmatched bases: 3. This CDR3 is 14 amino acids long. Looked up from germline, CDR1 is KGHSH and CDR2 is LQKENI. DNA of the CDR3: TGTGCCAGCTCACCCACAGGGGGTTATTCACCCCTCCACTTT. Translation: CASSPTGGYSPLHF.

The J gene is TRBJ2-7, the V gene TRBV5-1, with a possible D match to TRBD2 (6 bases). V lost 6 bases to trimming and J lost 0 bases, with 19 bases between them. The CDR3 contains 16 residues. Per the germline V gene, CDR1 is SGHRS and CDR2 is YFSETQ. The CDR3 nucleotides are TGCGCCAGCACCCATGGGACTGGGCGGCACTCCTACGAGCAGTACTTC. Translated, it gives CASTHGTGRHSYEQYF.

J is TRBJ2-7 and V is TRBV6-5; no reliable D call. The CDR3 length is 17 residues. Germline V gene data show CDR1 as MNHEY and CDR2 as SVGAGI. V lost 0 bases to trimming and J lost 2 bases, with 17 bases between them. As DNA, the CDR3 is TGTGCCAGCAGTTACTCAGGCGTAAAAGGAGCCGCCTACGAGCAGTACTTC. This codes for CASSYSGVKGAAYEQYF.

The gene calls are TRBV5-4 and TRBJ2-7; 8 bases are a match to TRBD1. The germline V gene has CDR1 SGHNT and CDR2 YYREEE (reference sequence). J lost 1 base, V lost 4 bases, and 13 bases had no gene match. The CDR3 loop spans 17 amino acids. The DNA for the CDR3 is TGTGCCAGCAGCCGAAAAAAAGGACAGGGATTGTCCTACGAGCAGTACTTC. Encoded protein: CASSRKKGQGLSYEQYF.

The V gene is TRBV14, the J gene TRBJ1-2; D perhaps matches TRBD1 (5 bases). The germline V and J ends were trimmed by 1 base and 8 bases, with 11 bases remaining between them. The CDR3 extends over 13 amino acids. Per germline, CDR1 SGHDN and CDR2 FVKESK. The CDR3 protein is CASSQAGQGGYTF. The DNA of the CDR3 is TGTGCCAGCAGCCAAGCAGGACAAGGCGGCTACACCTTC.

The chain carries TRBV5-1 and TRBJ2-3; D is ambiguous. CDR3 length: 14 residues. V was pared by 6 bases and J by 2 bases, with 13 bases between. Germline V gene lookup returns CDR1 SGHRS and CDR2 YFSETQ. CDR3 nucleotides: TGCGCCAGCAAGCTGGGGAAGCCCACAGATACGCAGTATTTT. Translating gives CASKLGKPTDTQYF.

This sequence joins TRBV9 and TRBJ1-1; D call uncertain. The germline V gene encodes CDR1 SGDLS and CDR2 YYNGEE. The CDR3 has 15 amino acids. V was trimmed by 3 bases and J by 3 bases, leaving 15 bases between them. The CDR3 DNA follows: TGTGCCAGCAGCGACTACACGGGTCTGGACACTGAAGCTTTCTTT. Encoded protein: CASSDYTGLDTEAFF.

The rearrangement links TRBV27 to TRBJ2-5; TRBD2 matches 11 bases. In germline, CDR1 is MNHEY, CDR2 SMNVEV (reference sequence). V dropped 6 bases and J dropped 6; count of bases not matched to a gene: 15. This CDR3 is built from 17 residues. The CDR3 spells CASSPPLLAGGLKTQYF. As DNA, the CDR3 is TGTGCCAGCAGCCCCCCACTGCTAGCGGGGGGTCTAAAGACCCAGTACTTC.

This rearrangement joins TRBV10-2 to TRBJ1-6; D is undetermined. This CDR3 is built from 13 residues. Germline lookup yields CDR1 WSHSY and CDR2 SAAADI. Deletions cut 4 bases from V and 10 bases from J, with 11 bases between. The chain's CDR3 is CASSGGFQSPLHF. The CDR3 region has the DNA TGCGCCAGCAGTGGCGGTTTTCAGTCACCCCTCCACTTT.

The chain carries TRBV4-3 and TRBJ1-1; D gene unclear. The CDR3 has 16 residues. Germline V gene lookup returns CDR1 LGHNA and CDR2 YSLEER. Trimming removed 1 base at V and 0 bases at J, with 12 bases between. The CDR3, as DNA: TGCGCCAGCAGCCAAGTCGGAAGGGAGGTGAACACTGAAGCTTTCTTT. Translating gives CASSQVGREVNTEAFF.

The chain combines TRBV7-2 with TRBJ2-4; D assignment may be TRBD1 or TRBD2 (5 bases each). The CDR3 is 15 amino acids. V lost 1 base, J lost 7 bases, and 14 bases lay in between. The germline V gene has CDR1 SGHTA and CDR2 FQGNSA. This CDR3 reads CASSLGGAAGNIQYF. The CDR3 DNA follows: TGTGCCAGCAGCTTAGGAGGGGCAGCCGGGAACATTCAGTACTTC.

The chain uses TRBV5-1 and TRBJ2-7; 9 nucleotides agree with TRBD1. The CDR3 consists of 14 residues. With 0 bases clipped from V and 4 bases from J, the junction kept 2 bases outside the gene matches. Germline values: CDR1 SGHRS, CDR2 YFSETQ. The chain's CDR3 is CASSLDRGRYEQYF. CDR3 nucleotide sequence: TGCGCCAGCAGCTTGGACAGGGGGCGTTACGAGCAGTACTTC.

V gene TRBV3-1 combines with J gene TRBJ2-1, with TRBD2 identical over 9 bases. The germline gives CDR1 LGHDT, CDR2 YNNKEL (reference sequence). V dropped 4 bases and J dropped 2; count of bases not matched to a gene: 3. This CDR3 spans 15 amino acids. The CDR3 DNA reads as TGTGCCAGCAGCCTAATAGCGGGGGCCTACAATGAGCAGTTCTTC. Encoded protein: CASSLIAGAYNEQFF.